These 10 T cell receptor beta chains originate from one sample sequenced in a study of T cell repertoires in cytomegalovirus infection (dated by TCRdb to between 2017 and 2020). What this sample's treatment or condition label stands for: in vitro stimulation with specific CMV peptide epitopes to enrich CMV-specific T cells. Antigens for these TCRs are unknown. Instrument on record: Illumina HiSeq 1500. TCRdb reprocessed the public reads (quality trimming at Q25 with fastp, clone calling with MiXCR) and kept in-frame beta chains. Every CDR3 protein is listed once, alongside the most common genes and DNA of its rows. Recorded for this sample are a few hundred thousand distinct CDR3 sequences; around two fifths of them occurred a single time. Jointly, the top ten make up 48% of the sample. Sequenced here: cultured PBMCs, sampled from culture after CMV antigen stimulation. These receptors all stem from a human donor in good health (CMV status not recorded). Some clones in this sample may be carry-over from other donors' samples.

The chain employs TRBV27 and TRBJ2-1, with TRBD2 identical over 8 bases. The CDR3 sequence is 16 residues long. Germline V lookup: CDR1 MNHEY, CDR2 SMNVEV (reference sequence). V shed 5 bases and J 0 bases; nucleotides not matched to a gene: 6. CDR3 nucleotides: TGTGCCAGCAGTCCCTCACTAGCGGCCTCCTACAATGAGCAGTTCTTC. Translated: CASSPSLAASYNEQFF.

The chain recombines TRBV19 with TRBJ2-1; a possible D gene is TRBD2 (5 bases). The CDR3 contains 16 residues. The germline gives CDR1 LNHDA, CDR2 SQIVND (reference sequence). With 3 bases removed from V and 4 bases from J, the gap between germline ends came to 16 bases. CDR3 coding DNA: TGTGCCAGTAGTATTGGAGCGGAGAGACATTACAATGAGCAGTTCTTC. This gives the protein CASSIGAERHYNEQFF.

The chain recombines TRBV7-2 with TRBJ2-7; a possible D gene is TRBD1 (6 bases). Germline assignment: CDR1 SGHTA and CDR2 FQGNSA. V was shortened by 1 base and J by 3 bases, with 13 bases between the two germline ends. The CDR3 extends over 15 amino acids. The CDR3 protein is CASSLGGLGYYEQYF. DNA for the CDR3: TGTGCCAGCAGCTTAGGGGGGCTGGGGTACTACGAGCAGTACTTC.

This clonotype has only a few counts. The rearrangement uses TRBV10-3 and TRBJ2-3; 9 nucleotides match TRBD1. V was clipped by 3 bases and J by 4 bases; unmatched bases: 8. The CDR3 has 16 residues. Per the germline V gene, CDR1 is ENHRY and CDR2 is SYGVKD. This CDR3 reads CAISDPDRTGADTQYF. CDR3 bases: TGTGCCATCAGTGACCCCGACAGGACAGGGGCAGATACGCAGTATTTT.

The rearrangement joins TRBV29-1 to TRBJ2-7; possibly TRBD1 for D (5 bases). CDR3 length: 12 residues. Deletions cut 4 bases from V and 3 bases from J, with 10 bases between. Germline CDR1 SQVTM, CDR2 ANQGSEA. CDR3 nucleotide sequence: TGCAGCGTTGGCAGGGCGGACTACGAGCAGTACTTC. It translates to CSVGRADYEQYF.

The chain combines TRBV14 with TRBJ2-1; D possibly corresponds to TRBD2 (5 bases). Germline V gene data show CDR1 as SGHDN and CDR2 as FVKESK. V lost 2 bases to trimming and J lost 6 bases, with 20 bases between them. CDR3 length: 17 amino acids. The CDR3 loop is CASSQLSLSSHRNEQFF. For the CDR3, the DNA is TGTGCCAGCAGCCAACTTTCTCTTTCTAGCCATCGCAATGAGCAGTTCTTC.

The chain recombines TRBV3-1 with TRBJ1-5; D remains unclear. V lost 5 bases to trimming and J lost 5 bases, with 10 bases between them. This CDR3 has 13 amino acids. In germline, CDR1 is LGHDT, CDR2 YNNKEL (reference sequence). This CDR3 is CASSSAGDQPQHF. The CDR3 region has the DNA TGTGCCAGCAGCTCGGCGGGAGATCAGCCCCAGCATTTT.

The chain uses TRBV7-6 and TRBJ1-3, with a possible D match to TRBD1 (5 bases). Trimming took off 5 bases at V and 4 bases at J, with 18 bases between the two ends. The CDR3 is made up of 16 amino acids. CDR1 is SGHVS, CDR2 FNYEAQ, per germline. The CDR3 DNA reads TGTGCCAGCAGCGTAGGTTTGAGGGGAACCGGAAACACCATATATTTT. It yields the protein CASSVGLRGTGNTIYF.

This clonotype was counted a few times. The chain couples TRBV7-6 to TRBJ2-1, with D possibly being TRBD1 (5 bases). Germline V gene sequence: CDR1 SGHVS, CDR2 FNYEAQ. The CDR3 is 16 residues long. V gave up 4 bases and J gave up 4 bases, with 17 bases separating them. CDR3 sequence (DNA): TGTGCCAGCAGCTCTAGGGGCTCCAACCCGTACAATGAGCAGTTCTTC. As protein: CASSSRGSNPYNEQFF. Drawing the rest from reference TRBV7-6 and TRBJ2-1, the complete variable domain is GAGVSQSPRYKVTKRGQDVALRCDPISGHVSLYWYRQALGQGPEFLTYFNYEAQQDKSGLPNDRFSAERPEGSISTLTIQRTEQRDSAMYRCASSSRGSNPYNEQFFGPGTRLTVL.

CDR3 bases: TGCAGTGCCGGAACCGGACAGGGAATTAATGAAAAACTGTTTTTT. Its protein is CSAGTGQGINEKLFF. The chain is built from TRBV20-1 and TRBJ1-4, with 8 bases fitting TRBD1. The CDR3 totals 15 residues. The germline V gene has CDR1 DFQATT and CDR2 SNEGSKA (reference sequence). Germline trimming cut 6 bases from V and 4 bases from J; bases unmatched to any gene: 10.